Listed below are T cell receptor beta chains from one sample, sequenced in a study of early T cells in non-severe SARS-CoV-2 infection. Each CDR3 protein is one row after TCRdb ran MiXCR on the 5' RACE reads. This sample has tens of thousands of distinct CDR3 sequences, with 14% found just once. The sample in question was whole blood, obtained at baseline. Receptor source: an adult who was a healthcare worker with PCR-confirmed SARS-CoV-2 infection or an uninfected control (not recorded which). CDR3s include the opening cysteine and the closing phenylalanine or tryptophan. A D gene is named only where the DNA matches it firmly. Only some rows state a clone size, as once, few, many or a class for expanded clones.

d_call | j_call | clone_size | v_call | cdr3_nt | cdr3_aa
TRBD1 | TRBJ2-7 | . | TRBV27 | TGTGCCAGCAGTTCAAGACAGGGCTCCTACGAGCAGTACTTC | CASSSRQGSYEQYF
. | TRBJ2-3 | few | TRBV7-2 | TGTGCCAGCAGCTTGGGCCCAGATACGCAGTATTTT | CASSLGPDTQYF
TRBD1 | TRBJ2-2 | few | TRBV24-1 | TGTGCCACCAGTACCCACAGGGGAGACACCGGGGAGCTGTTTTTT | CATSTHRGDTGELFF
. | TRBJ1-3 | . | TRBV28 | TGTGCCAGCAGTTCTACAGTAAATACTGGAAACACCATATATTTT | CASSSTVNTGNTIYF
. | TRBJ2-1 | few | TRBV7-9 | TGTGCCAGCAGCCGTCGGGACTCTCTCTCACTCACCTACAATGAGCAGTTCTTC | CASSRRDSLSLTYNEQFF
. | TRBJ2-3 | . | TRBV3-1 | TGTGCCAGCAGCCAGGACCAGGTCGGAGCGGAGTGGTATTTT | CASSQDQVGAEWYF
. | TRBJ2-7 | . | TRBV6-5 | TGTGCCAGCAGTTATAGGCAGGGGACCGGAGAGCAGTACTTC | CASSYRQGTGEQYF
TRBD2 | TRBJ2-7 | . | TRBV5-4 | TGTGCCAGCAGCTTGGCGGCTAGCGGCGACTACGAGCAGTACTTC | CASSLAASGDYEQYF
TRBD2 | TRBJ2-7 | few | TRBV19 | TGTGCCAGCGCCCAGGCGGGGGGCTCCTACGAGCAGTACTTC | CASAQAGGSYEQYF
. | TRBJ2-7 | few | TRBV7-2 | TGTGCCAGCAGCGGCAATGACAGGACCGAGCAGTACTTC | CASSGNDRTEQYF
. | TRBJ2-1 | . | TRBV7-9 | TGTGCCAGCAGCCTCCCCTTACTAGACAATGAGCAGTTCTTC | CASSLPLLDNEQFF
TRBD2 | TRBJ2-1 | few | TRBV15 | TGTGCCACCAGCGCCTCTAGCGGGAGGGCGTTTGAGCAGTTCTTC | CATSASSGRAFEQFF
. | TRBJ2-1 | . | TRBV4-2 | TGTGCCAGCAGCCGGGATGTCGGTAATGAGCAGTTCTTC | CASSRDVGNEQFF
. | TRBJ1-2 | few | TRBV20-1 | TGCAGTGCTAGAATTGACTATGGCTACACCTTC | CSARIDYGYTF
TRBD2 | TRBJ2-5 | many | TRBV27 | TGTGCCAGCAGGGGGGGGCGGACTAGCGGCCAAGAGACCCAGTACTTC | CASRGGRTSGQETQYF
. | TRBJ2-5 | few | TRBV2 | TGTGCCAGCAGTGACCCCGAGTCCGAGACCCAGTACTTC | CASSDPESETQYF
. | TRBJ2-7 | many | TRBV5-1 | TGCGCCAGCAGCTTGGCCTCGAGGGAGCAGTACTTC | CASSLASREQYF
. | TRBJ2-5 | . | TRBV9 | TGTGCCAGCAGCGTCTCAGCGGTCCAAGAGACCCAGTACTTC | CASSVSAVQETQYF
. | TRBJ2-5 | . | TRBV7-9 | TGTGCCAGCAGCCGCGGTTCGGGGGCCCAAGAGACCCAGTACTTC | CASSRGSGAQETQYF
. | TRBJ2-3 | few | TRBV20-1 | TGCAGTGCTAGTCCCCCCCGGTTAGATACGCAGTATTTT | CSASPPRLDTQYF
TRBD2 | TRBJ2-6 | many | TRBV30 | TGTGCCTGGTCCCATAGCGGGAGTTCTTCTGGGGCCAACGTCCTGACTTTC | CAWSHSGSSSGANVLTF
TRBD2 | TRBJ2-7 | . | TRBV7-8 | TGTGCCAGCAGCTTAGGAGCGGGAGAATTAAATCTCGAGCAGTACTTC | CASSLGAGELNLEQYF
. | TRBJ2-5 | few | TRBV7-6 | TGTGCCAGCAGCAGAAGTGGTGAGACCCAGTACTTC | CASSRSGETQYF
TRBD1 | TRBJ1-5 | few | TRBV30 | TGTGCCTGGAGGGAGACAGGGAGCAATCAGCCCCAGCATTTT | CAWRETGSNQPQHF
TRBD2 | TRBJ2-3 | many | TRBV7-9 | TGTGCCAGCAGAGAAACTAGCGGGAAGATAGATACGCAGTATTTT | CASRETSGKIDTQYF
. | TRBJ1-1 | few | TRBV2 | TGTGCCAGCAGTCCCCGTTACACTGAAGCTTTCTTT | CASSPRYTEAFF
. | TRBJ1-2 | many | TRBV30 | TGTGCCTGGACTGTCGGTACCGGCTACACCTTC | CAWTVGTGYTF
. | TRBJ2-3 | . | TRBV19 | TGTGCCAGTAGTATTGCGGCGACCACAGATACGCAGTATTTT | CASSIAATTDTQYF
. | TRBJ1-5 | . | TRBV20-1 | TGCAGTGCTTACAGGGATAGCAATCAGCCCCAGCATTTT | CSAYRDSNQPQHF
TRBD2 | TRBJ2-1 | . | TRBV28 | TGTGCCAGCAGTTCCCTTCTCGGACTAGCGGGCGATGAGCAGTTCTTC | CASSSLLGLAGDEQFF
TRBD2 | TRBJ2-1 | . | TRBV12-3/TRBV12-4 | TGTGCCAGCAAACCCTGGGGACTAGCGGGAGGAAATGAGCAGTTCTTC | CASKPWGLAGGNEQFF
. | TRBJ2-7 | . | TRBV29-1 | TGCAGCTGGTCGGAGGGGCTGGCCTACGAGCAGTACTTC | CSWSEGLAYEQYF
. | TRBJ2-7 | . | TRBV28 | TGTGCCAGCAGGGGGTCAGGATTCTCCTACGAGCAGTACTTC | CASRGSGFSYEQYF
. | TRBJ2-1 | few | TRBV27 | TGTGCCAGCAGTTTAGTGGGTTTCTCCTACAATGAGCAGTTCTTC | CASSLVGFSYNEQFF
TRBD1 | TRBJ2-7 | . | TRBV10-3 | TGTGCCATCAGAGACCCGCGGGACAGGGTCAACGAGCAGTACTTC | CAIRDPRDRVNEQYF
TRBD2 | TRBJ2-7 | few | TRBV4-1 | TGCGCCAGCAGCCAAGGGACTAGCGGGACCTACGAGCAGTACTTC | CASSQGTSGTYEQYF
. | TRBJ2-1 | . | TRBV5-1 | TGCGCCAGCAGCTCCCTAGCCCGGGAGCTGTTCTTC | CASSSLARELFF
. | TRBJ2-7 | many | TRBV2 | TGTGCCAGCAGTGCGGGACCGGCCTACGAGCAGTACTTC | CASSAGPAYEQYF
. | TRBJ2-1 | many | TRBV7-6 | TGTGCCAGCAGCTTAGATGGAGGGACGGATCTCTCCTACAATGAGCAGTTCTTC | CASSLDGGTDLSYNEQFF
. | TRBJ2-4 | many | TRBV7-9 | TGTGCCAGCAGCTTAGAGACTCCGGGACTGGCGCTGGGCATTCAGTACTTC | CASSLETPGLALGIQYF
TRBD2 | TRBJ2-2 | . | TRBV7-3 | TGTGCCAGCAGCTTAAATGCGGGAGGAACCGGGGAGCTGTTTTTT | CASSLNAGGTGELFF
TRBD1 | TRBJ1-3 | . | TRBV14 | TGTGCCAGCAGCCCCCCCCGGACAGGGGGTCTACTCGGAAACACCATATATTTT | CASSPPRTGGLLGNTIYF
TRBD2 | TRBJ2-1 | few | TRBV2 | TGTGCCAGTCAGGGACTAGCGGTCTACAATGAGCAGTTCTTC | CASQGLAVYNEQFF
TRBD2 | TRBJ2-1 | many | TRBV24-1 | TGTGCCACCAAGGATAGCGGGAGAGGCAGTGAGCAGTTCTTC | CATKDSGRGSEQFF
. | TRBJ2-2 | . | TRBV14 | TGTGCCAGCAGCCATAACCGTGGCCGGGAGCTGTTTTTT | CASSHNRGRELFF